The following is a T cell receptor (beta chain) sequence with its context. Primers: 60 Vbeta forward and 13 Jbeta reverse. The table came from immunoSEQ multiplex PCR; TCRdb's copy has only in-frame clones and leaves some out. The sample has roughly 200,000 clones, 83% seen once; the top ten hold about 1.7%. The data derive from a study of cytomegalovirus exposure and HLA in healthy donors. Germline-derived CDR1 and CDR2 are SQVTM and ANQGSEA. The CDR3 consists of 12 residues. Deletions cut 7 bases from V and 0 bases from J, with 10 bases between. The sample consisted of PBMCs. The source of this sequence is a middle-aged man in good health and CMV-seropositive. The rearrangement joins TRBV29-1 to TRBJ2-7; D may be TRBD1 (6 bases). For the CDR3, the DNA is TGCAGCGCAGGGGAAAGCTCCTACGAGCAGTACTTC. Protein: CSAGESSYEQYF.